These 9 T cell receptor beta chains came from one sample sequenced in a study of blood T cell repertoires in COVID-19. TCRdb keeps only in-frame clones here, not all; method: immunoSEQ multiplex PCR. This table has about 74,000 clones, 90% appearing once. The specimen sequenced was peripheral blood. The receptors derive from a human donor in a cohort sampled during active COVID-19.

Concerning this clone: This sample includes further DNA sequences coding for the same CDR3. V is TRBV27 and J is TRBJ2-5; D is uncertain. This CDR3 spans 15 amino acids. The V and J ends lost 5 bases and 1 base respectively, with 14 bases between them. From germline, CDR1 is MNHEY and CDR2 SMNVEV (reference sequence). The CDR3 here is CASSPGRGPQETQYF. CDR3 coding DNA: TGTGCCAGCAGTCCCGGTCGCGGTCCCCAAGAGACCCAGTACTTC.

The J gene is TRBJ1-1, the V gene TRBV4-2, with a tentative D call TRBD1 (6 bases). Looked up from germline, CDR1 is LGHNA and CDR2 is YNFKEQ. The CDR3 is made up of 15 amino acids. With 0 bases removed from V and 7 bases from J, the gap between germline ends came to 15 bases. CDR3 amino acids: CASSQDRGLGGEAFF. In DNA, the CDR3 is TGTGCCAGCAGCCAAGATAGGGGCCTAGGGGGTGAAGCTTTCTTT.

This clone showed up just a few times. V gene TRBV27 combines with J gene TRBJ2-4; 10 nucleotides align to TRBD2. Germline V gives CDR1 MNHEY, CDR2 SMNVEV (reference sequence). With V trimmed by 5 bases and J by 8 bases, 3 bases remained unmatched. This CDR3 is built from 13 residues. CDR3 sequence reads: CASSDTSGDIQYF. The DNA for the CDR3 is TGTGCCAGCAGTGATACTAGCGGGGACATTCAGTACTTC.

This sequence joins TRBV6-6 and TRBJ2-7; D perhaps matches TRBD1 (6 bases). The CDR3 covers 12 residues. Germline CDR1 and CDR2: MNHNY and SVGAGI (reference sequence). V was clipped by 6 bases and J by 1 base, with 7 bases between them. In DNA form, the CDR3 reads TGTGCCAGCAGACAGGGTTCCTACGAGCAGTACTTC. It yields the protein CASRQGSYEQYF.

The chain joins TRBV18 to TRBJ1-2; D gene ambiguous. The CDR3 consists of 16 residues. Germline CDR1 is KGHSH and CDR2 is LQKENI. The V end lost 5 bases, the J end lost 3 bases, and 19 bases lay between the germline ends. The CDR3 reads CASSSTREPRYYGYTF. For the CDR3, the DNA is TGTGCCAGCTCATCCACCCGGGAGCCAAGGTACTATGGCTACACCTTC.

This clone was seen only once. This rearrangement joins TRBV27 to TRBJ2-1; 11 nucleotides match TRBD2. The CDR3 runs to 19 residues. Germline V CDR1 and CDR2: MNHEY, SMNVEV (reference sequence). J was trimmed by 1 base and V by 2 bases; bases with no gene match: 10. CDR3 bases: TGTGCCAGCAGTTTAATAATGGAACTAGCGGGAGTTTCCTACAATGAGCAGTTCTTC. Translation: CASSLIMELAGVSYNEQFF.

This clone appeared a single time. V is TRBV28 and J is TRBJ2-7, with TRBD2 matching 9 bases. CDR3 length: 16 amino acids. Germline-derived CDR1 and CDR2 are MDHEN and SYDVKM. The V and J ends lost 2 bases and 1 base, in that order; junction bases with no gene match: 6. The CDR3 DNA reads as TGTGCCAGCAGTTTAACCCTAGCGGGACTATCCTACGAGCAGTACTTC. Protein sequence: CASSLTLAGLSYEQYF.

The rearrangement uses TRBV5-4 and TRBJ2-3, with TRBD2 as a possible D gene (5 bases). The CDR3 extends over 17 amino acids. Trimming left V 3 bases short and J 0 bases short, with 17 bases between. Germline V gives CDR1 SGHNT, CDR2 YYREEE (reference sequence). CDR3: CASSYHGEPPSTDTQYF. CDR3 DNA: TGTGCCAGCAGCTACCACGGGGAACCCCCTAGCACAGATACGCAGTATTTT.

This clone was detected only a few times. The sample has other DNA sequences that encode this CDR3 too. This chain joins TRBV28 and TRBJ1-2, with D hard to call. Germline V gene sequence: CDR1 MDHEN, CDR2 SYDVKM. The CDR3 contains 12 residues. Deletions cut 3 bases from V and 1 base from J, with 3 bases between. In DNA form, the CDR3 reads TGTGCCAGCAGTTTCGGTAACTATGGCTACACCTTC. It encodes CASSFGNYGYTF.